Following are 30 T cell receptor beta chains from one sample sequenced in a study of T cells after posttransplantation cyclophosphamide. The repertoire was sequenced with immunoSEQ multiplex PCR; TCRdb's copy has only in-frame clones and lacks some. The sample lists tens of thousands of clones; 90% to 95% were seen once. Material: PBMCs. The receptors stem from a woman aged 30 to 39 in good health and a related stem cell transplant donor.

The rearrangement uses TRBV6-6 and TRBJ1-2; tentatively, D is TRBD1 (6 bases). CDR1 is MNHNY, CDR2 SVGAGI, per germline (reference sequence). The CDR3 is 10 residues long. V shed 2 bases and J shed 12 bases, with 7 bases lying between them. The CDR3 sequence is CASSYRDNTF. The CDR3 region has the DNA TGTGCCAGCAGTTACAGGGACAACACCTTC.

The genes are TRBV6-5 and TRBJ1-5; a possible D gene is TRBD1 (5 bases). Germline V lookup: CDR1 MNHEY, CDR2 SVGAGI. CDR3 length: 15 amino acids. Trimming took 2 bases from V and 3 from J, leaving 11 bases between them. Here the CDR3 reads CASSYSTGINQPQHF. CDR3 in DNA: TGTGCCAGCAGTTACAGCACAGGAATCAATCAGCCCCAGCATTTT.

The genes are TRBV10-3 and TRBJ1-1, with TRBD1 identical over 7 bases. Germline CDR1 and CDR2: ENHRY and SYGVKD. CDR3 length equals 15 residues. V trimming: 2 bases; J trimming: 5 bases; junction bases outside the gene matches: 8. The CDR3 region has the DNA TGTGCCATCAGTGAGGGGGCAGGGGGAGGGACTGAAGCTTTCTTT. Its protein product is CAISEGAGGGTEAFF.

This chain joins TRBV19 and TRBJ1-1, with D unresolved. Germline-derived CDR1 and CDR2 are LNHDA and SQIVND (reference sequence). Trimming took 4 bases from V and 0 from J, leaving 6 bases between them. The CDR3 sequence is 13 residues long. The CDR3 is CASSTRVNTEAFF. The CDR3 DNA is TGTGCCAGTAGTACCCGAGTGAACACTGAAGCTTTCTTT.

This clone was picked up one time. The chain links TRBV7-9 to TRBJ1-1; D possibly corresponds to TRBD1 (6 bases). The CDR3 has 14 residues. CDR1 SEHNR and CDR2 FQNEAQ come from the germline V gene (reference sequence). Deletions cut 0 bases from V and 8 bases from J, with 13 bases between. The CDR3 protein is CASSLAGGRNEAFF. Here the CDR3 DNA reads TGTGCCAGCAGCTTAGCGGGGGGCAGGAACGAAGCTTTCTTT.

V usage is TRBV30 and J usage is TRBJ1-4; possible D gene TRBD1, 5 bases. CDR1 and CDR2 from the germline V gene are GTSNPN and SVGIG (reference sequence). V gave up 0 bases and J gave up 4 bases, with 12 bases separating them. This CDR3 contains 15 residues. CDR3 bases: TGTGCCTGGAGTGTACACTCTGGACATAATGAAAAACTGTTTTTT. This sequence encodes CAWSVHSGHNEKLFF.

The chain recombines TRBV11-2 with TRBJ1-1; D unclear. Deletions cut 1 base from V and 0 bases from J, with 6 bases between. The CDR3 has 14 residues. CDR1 and CDR2 (germline): SGHAT, FQNNGV. CDR3: CASSLGLLNTEAFF. As DNA, the CDR3 is TGTGCCAGCAGCTTAGGACTGTTGAACACTGAAGCTTTCTTT.

The V gene is TRBV5-4, the J gene TRBJ2-7; 8 bases agree with TRBD2. V dropped 0 bases and J dropped 4; count of bases not matched to a gene: 12. This CDR3 has 17 amino acids. CDR1 and CDR2 (germline): SGHNT, YYREEE (reference sequence). In DNA, the CDR3 is TGTGCCAGCAGCTTGGCCCCGGTAGCGGGGAAAGGATACGAGCAGTACTTC. Translating gives CASSLAPVAGKGYEQYF.

The chain uses TRBV5-5 and TRBJ2-2; 8 bases match TRBD1. There are 14 residues in the CDR3. V lost 4 bases and J lost 7; bases outside the gene matches: 6. Germline V gene data show CDR1 as SGHKS and CDR2 as YYEKEE (reference sequence). CDR3 sequence: CASSPDRVIGELFF. The DNA for the CDR3 is TGTGCCAGCAGCCCGGACAGGGTAATCGGGGAGCTGTTTTTT. The full variable domain, completed using reference TRBV5-5 and TRBJ2-2, is DAGVTQSPTHLIKTRGQQVTLRCSPISGHKSVSWYQQVLGQGPQFIFQYYEKEERGRGNFPDRFSARQFPNYSSELNVNALLLGDSALYLCASSPDRVIGELFFGEGSRLTVL.

This clone was detected a few times. The chain is built from TRBV6-6 and TRBJ1-3; no clear D gene. CDR1 and CDR2 from the germline V gene are MNHNY and SVGAGI (reference sequence). The CDR3 spans 16 residues. Trimming stripped 0 bases from V and 0 bases from J, with 9 bases between. CDR3 residues: CASSYSGGSSGNTIYF. CDR3 nucleotide sequence: TGTGCCAGCAGTTACTCTGGAGGAAGCTCTGGAAACACCATATATTTT.

The V call is TRBV5-6, the J call TRBJ1-6; the match to TRBD1 covers 8 bases. The CDR3 is made up of 16 amino acids. Germline V gene lookup returns CDR1 SGHDT and CDR2 YYEEEE. Trimming cost V 4 bases and J 3 bases; bases outside gene matches: 6. The CDR3 DNA reads as TGTGCCAGCAGCCATCTAGGGACAGGCTATAATTCACCCCTCCACTTT. As protein: CASSHLGTGYNSPLHF.

The genes are TRBV28 and TRBJ1-6; D is perhaps TRBD1 (6 bases). This CDR3 comprises 18 residues. Germline V lookup: CDR1 MDHEN, CDR2 SYDVKM. The ends were cut back, 2 bases at V and 7 bases at J, with 21 bases in the middle. The CDR3 here is CASSLGPQSGHLNSPLHF. DNA of the CDR3: TGTGCCAGCAGTTTAGGGCCTCAATCGGGACACCTAAATTCACCCCTCCACTTT.

This chain connects TRBV5-1 to TRBJ2-1; 11 positions agree with TRBD2. V shed 4 bases, J shed 1 base, and the junction held 7 bases outside the gene matches. Germline V CDR1 and CDR2: SGHRS, YFSETQ. This CDR3 spans 17 amino acids. The DNA of the CDR3 is TGCGCCAGCAGCAAGCTAGCGGGGGGCGCATCCTACAATGAGCAGTTCTTC. It encodes CASSKLAGGASYNEQFF.

The chain recombines TRBV7-2 with TRBJ2-1; D unclear. This CDR3 is 11 amino acids long. Germline V gene sequence: CDR1 SGHTA, CDR2 FQGNSA. V lost 0 bases and J 8 bases, leaving 2 bases between the germline ends. The CDR3 is CASSLAYEQFF. CDR3 in DNA: TGTGCCAGCAGCTTAGCGTATGAGCAGTTCTTC.

V is TRBV4-2 and J is TRBJ2-1; D possibly corresponds to TRBD2 (5 bases). There are 14 residues in the CDR3. The ends were cut back, 4 bases at V and 13 bases at J, with 20 bases in the middle. CDR1 is LGHNA, CDR2 YNFKEQ, per germline. The CDR3 loop is CASSRRELVDDQFF. CDR3 sequence (DNA): TGTGCCAGCAGCCGCCGAGAACTAGTTGACGACCAGTTCTTC.

The rearrangement uses TRBV18 and TRBJ1-2, with D uncertain. Looked up from germline, CDR1 is KGHSH and CDR2 is LQKENI. Trimming pared 2 bases from V and 8 bases from J, leaving 12 bases between. The CDR3 runs to 13 residues. Here the CDR3 reads CASSPDAGYGYTF. As DNA, the CDR3 is TGTGCCAGCTCACCAGACGCGGGGTACGGCTACACCTTC.

J is TRBJ1-1 and V is TRBV19; 7 nucleotides agree with TRBD1. The CDR3 is 13 amino acids. V was pared by 5 bases and J by 10 bases, with 10 bases of the junction left unmatched. Germline CDR1 LNHDA, CDR2 SQIVND (reference sequence). The CDR3 DNA sequence: TGTGCCAGTAGTCTGACCAGGACAGGATTAGCTTTCTTT. Protein product: CASSLTRTGLAFF.

The chain recombines TRBV4-3 with TRBJ2-1; TRBD2 agrees at 7 bases. The CDR3 length is 15 residues. Germline V gene sequence: CDR1 LGHNA, CDR2 YSLEER. V gave up 4 bases and J gave up 5 bases; unmatched junction bases: 8. CDR3 sequence: CASSPISGGNNEQFF. The DNA of the CDR3 is TGCGCCAGCAGCCCCATCTCGGGGGGAAACAATGAGCAGTTCTTC.

This clone appeared once. This chain uses TRBV7-6 with TRBJ2-4; D is unresolved. The CDR3 contains 17 residues. Germline-derived CDR1 and CDR2 are SGHVS and FNYEAQ. V dropped 1 base and J dropped 2 bases, with 15 bases sitting between them. The chain's CDR3 is CASSLGTEPDPKNIQYF. For the CDR3, the DNA is TGTGCCAGCAGCTTAGGTACGGAACCGGATCCCAAAAACATTCAGTACTTC. Full variable domain (remainder filled in from reference TRBV7-6 and TRBJ2-4): GAGVSQSPRYKVTKRGQDVALRCDPISGHVSLYWYRQALGQGPEFLTYFNYEAQQDKSGLPNDRFSAERPEGSISTLTIQRTEQRDSAMYRCASSLGTEPDPKNIQYFGAGTRLSVL.

The chain is built from TRBV5-4 and TRBJ2-7; D perhaps matches TRBD2 (6 bases). Germline CDR1 is SGHNT and CDR2 is YYREEE (reference sequence). The ends were cut back, 0 bases at V and 0 bases at J, with 13 bases in the middle. The CDR3 covers 16 residues. In nucleotides, the CDR3 is TGTGCCAGCAGCTTGGGGTTTTCGGGGGTCTCCTACGAGCAGTACTTC. Its protein is CASSLGFSGVSYEQYF.

This clone occurred a few times. The chain uses TRBV28 and TRBJ1-5; 10 bases align to TRBD1. This CDR3 region has 16 residues. The germline CDR1 and CDR2 sequences are MDHEN and SYDVKM. Trimming removed 4 bases from V and 5 bases from J; junction bases left unmatched: 8. CDR3 sequence reads: CASSYGTGEWDQPQHF. The CDR3 DNA follows: TGTGCCAGCAGTTACGGGACAGGGGAATGGGATCAGCCCCAGCATTTT.

The chain uses TRBV7-2 and TRBJ2-7; D gene uncertain. The CDR3 is made up of 12 amino acids. V shed 2 bases and J shed 3 bases, with 5 bases lying between them. Per the germline V gene, CDR1 is SGHTA and CDR2 is FQGNSA. Here the CDR3 reads CASSLSVYEQYF. CDR3 in DNA: TGTGCCAGCAGCTTATCAGTCTACGAGCAGTACTTC. Full variable domain (outside the CDR3, taken from reference TRBV7-2 and TRBJ2-7): GAGVSQSPSNKVTEKGKDVELRCDPISGHTALYWYRQSLGQGLEFLIYFQGNSAPDKSGLPSDRFSAERTGGSVSTLTIQRTQQEDSAVYLCASSLSVYEQYFGPGTRLTVT.

The CDR3 DNA follows: TGTGCCAGCAGCGTCTGGGAGGGAACCGGGGAGCTGTTTTTT. Encoded protein: CASSVWEGTGELFF. The gene calls are TRBV9 and TRBJ2-2; TRBD2 matches at 7 bases. V was pared by 2 bases and J by 5 bases, with 3 bases of the junction left unmatched. The CDR3 has 14 amino acids. Germline CDR1 is SGDLS and CDR2 is YYNGEE.

This chain joins TRBV6-1 and TRBJ1-4; D gene uncertain. Germline loops: CDR1 MNHNS, CDR2 SASEGT. The CDR3 contains 15 residues. Trimming left V 8 bases short and J 0 bases short, with 13 bases between. CDR3 region: CASQTLTATNEKLFF. CDR3 sequence (DNA): TGTGCCAGCCAAACTTTGACGGCAACTAATGAAAAACTGTTTTTT.

The chain carries TRBV2 and TRBJ2-5, with D perhaps TRBD1 (5 bases). Deletions cut 3 bases from V and 2 bases from J, with 7 bases between. Germline V CDR1 and CDR2: SNHLY, FYNNEI. The CDR3 consists of 13 residues. The CDR3, as DNA: TGTGCCAGCAGTGATGACAGTCAAGAGACCCAGTACTTC. As protein: CASSDDSQETQYF.

J is TRBJ2-5 and V is TRBV7-2, with D perhaps TRBD2 (5 bases). From germline, CDR1 is SGHTA and CDR2 FQGNSA. V lost 1 base and J lost 9, with 6 bases in between. The length of the CDR3 is 11 residues. The CDR3 DNA follows: TGTGCCAGCAGCTTAGGAGGGTCCCAGTACTTC. Protein product: CASSLGGSQYF.

V is TRBV7-6 and J is TRBJ2-7; D gene ambiguous. V was pared by 0 bases and J by 3 bases, with 12 bases between. CDR1 and CDR2 (germline): SGHVS, FNYEAQ. CDR3 length equals 15 residues. This CDR3 reads CASSLASETVYEQYF. CDR3 in DNA: TGTGCCAGCAGCTTAGCGTCTGAGACCGTCTACGAGCAGTACTTC.

The chain has TRBV5-1 and TRBJ1-6; the match to TRBD1 covers 11 bases. The CDR3 covers 16 residues. V was clipped by 0 bases and J by 8 bases; unmatched bases: 4. Per the germline V gene, CDR1 is SGHRS and CDR2 is YFSETQ. The DNA for the CDR3 is TGCGCCAGCAGCTTGGGGACAGGGGGCATAGATTCACCCCTCCACTTT. Encoded protein: CASSLGTGGIDSPLHF.

This clone has only a few counts. The chain joins TRBV7-6 to TRBJ1-6; D may be TRBD1 (6 bases). V lost 1 base, J lost 5 bases, and 9 bases lay in between. Germline V gene lookup returns CDR1 SGHVS and CDR2 FNYEAQ. This CDR3 comprises 15 residues. The CDR3 protein is CASSLGTVHNSPLHF. For the CDR3, the DNA is TGTGCCAGCAGCTTAGGGACAGTCCATAATTCACCCCTCCACTTT.

The chain uses TRBV30 and TRBJ1-5; 8 nucleotides align to TRBD1. Germline V gives CDR1 GTSNPN, CDR2 SVGIG (reference sequence). The CDR3 has 16 amino acids. The ends lost 1 base at V and 3 bases at J; junction bases unmatched: 8. This chain's CDR3 is CAWSADRGGDNQPQHF. The CDR3 DNA reads as TGTGCCTGGAGTGCCGACAGGGGTGGGGACAATCAGCCCCAGCATTTT.